A selection of T cell receptor beta chains follows, all from one sample in a study of blood T cells in healthy people across ages. TCRdb re-called the 5' RACE reads with MiXCR, one entry per CDR3 protein. The data hold around 1,000,000 distinct CDR3 sequences, with about 25% observed a single time. The same data also went into a second study, on T cells of mothers and their children.

The sequenced sample consisted of blood. These receptors originate from a girl aged 2-10 years in good health. Both conserved end residues are part of each CDR3. The D gene is left open where the match is weak. A clone size is listed for some rows: how often the clone was seen (once, few, many), or a class if it is expanded.

clone size	CDR3 length	V gene	J gene	D gene	CDR3 DNA	CDR3 protein
few	13	TRBV5-1	TRBJ1-5	-	TGCGCCAGCAGCTGGGACTTTAGTCAGCCCCAGCATTTT	CASSWDFSQPQHF
few	11	TRBV19	TRBJ2-7	TRBD1	TGTGGGGGACAGGGTGGGTACGAGCAGTACTTC	CGGQGGYEQYF
few	16	TRBV6-1	TRBJ2-1	TRBD2	TGTGCCAGCAGACCATTAGCGGGAGGGGGCTACAATGAGCAGTTCTTC	CASRPLAGGGYNEQFF
-	13	TRBV4-2	TRBJ2-5	-	TGTGCCAGCAGCCAATCCCTCCCGGAGACCCAGTACTTC	CASSQSLPETQYF
-	13	TRBV9	TRBJ2-7	-	TGTGCCAGCAGCGTCGGACAGCTTCACGAGCAGTACTTC	CASSVGQLHEQYF
few	16	TRBV24-1	TRBJ2-3	-	TGTGCCACCGGATGGGCTTCGGCCAAAACTACAGATACGCAGTATTTT	CATGWASAKTTDTQYF
few	17	TRBV12-3/TRBV12-4	TRBJ2-5	TRBD2	TGTGCCAGCACACCCGGGACTAGCGGGAGGGCCCTTGAGACCCAGTACTTC	CASTPGTSGRALETQYF
few	14	TRBV28	TRBJ2-5	-	TGTGCCAGCAGCCTAGGTGGCATGCATGGGACCCAGTACTTC	CASSLGGMHGTQYF
-	16	TRBV9	TRBJ2-7	-	TGTGCCAGCAGCGTAGCGCCGGGGAAGAGCTCCCACGAGCAGTACTTC	CASSVAPGKSSHEQYF
-	15	TRBV7-2	TRBJ2-7	-	TGTGCCAGCAGCGTATACGTAGGAGGCAACTACGAGCAGTACTTC	CASSVYVGGNYEQYF
-	15	TRBV7-2	TRBJ2-1	-	TGTGCCAGCAGCGCCGACTTCAGCTCCTACAATGAGCAGTTCTTC	CASSADFSSYNEQFF
-	13	TRBV29-1	TRBJ2-1	-	TGCAGCGTTCCGGCAGGGGAGAAATTTGAGCAGTTCTTC	CSVPAGEKFEQFF
-	14	TRBV27	TRBJ2-3	TRBD1	TGTGCCAGCAGACGACAGGGGGGCACAGATACGCAGTATTTT	CASRRQGGTDTQYF
many	14	TRBV9	TRBJ2-7	-	TGTGCCAGCAGCGTAGCCGGGGGCGGCTACGAGCAGTACTTC	CASSVAGGGYEQYF
-	16	TRBV5-4	TRBJ1-4	TRBD1	TGTGCCAGCAGCTTGTTAGGGACAGATCGAGGCGGAAAACTGTTTTTT	CASSLLGTDRGGKLFF
-	16	TRBV9	TRBJ1-3	TRBD1	TGTGCCAGCAGCGCAGGGGGCACAAACTCTGGAAACACCATATATTTT	CASSAGGTNSGNTIYF